This T cell receptor beta chain emerged from a study of CD8+ T cells in alopecia areata. Study information: Each of the treated patients was given oral tofacitinib, 5 to 10 mg twice daily, for moderate-to-severe alopecia areata. The study gave tofacitinib for 6 to 18 months, then 6 months off drug.

Extracted RNA was reverse transcribed into cDNA, the sequencing template. Method: immunoSEQ multiplex PCR; TCRdb's copy keeps in-frame clones and lacks some. The sample carries some 130,000 clones, 45% to 65% recorded once. There are 15 residues in the CDR3. Germline V lookup: CDR1 KGHSH, CDR2 LQKENI. Unmatched junction bases numbered 10, after V lost 6 bases and J lost 6 bases. The investigators collected lesional scalp punch biopsies and peripheral blood from alopecia areata patients. This clone occurred a few times. This receptor was identified in a human donor with alopecia areata. This sequence joins TRBV18 and TRBJ2-7, with TRBD1 matching over 11 bases. The material sequenced was CD4+ T cells sorted from blood, taken at week 0. In DNA, the CDR3 is TGTGCCAGCTCTAAAGTAGGGACAGGGGGACTCGAGCAGTACTTC. Its translation is CASSKVGTGGLEQYF. Filled out from reference TRBV18 and TRBJ2-7, the complete variable domain reads NAGVMQNPRHLVRRRGQEARLRCSPMKGHSHVYWYRQLPEEGLKFMVYLQKENIIDESGMPKERFSAEFPKEGPSILRIQQVVRGDSAAYFCASSKVGTGGLEQYFGPGTRLTVT.